Presented here are 16 T cell receptor beta chains from one specimen sequenced in a study of post-analysis software for immune sequencing data. The study, taken as a whole, reports: Five TRBV segments were significantly more frequent in patients than in controls. TRBV5-6, TRBV5-1 and TRBV20-1 were among these segments.

The antigens for these receptors are not known. Sequencing libraries made from TCR beta cDNA carried unique molecular identifiers. TCRdb used MiXCR to reprocess the PCR reads, holding one entry per CDR3 protein. Here the sample spans about 460,000 distinct CDR3 sequences, roughly 45% being singletons. What was sequenced was blood. These receptors all stem from a girl between 5 and 17 years old with multiple sclerosis.

The chain links TRBV20-1 to TRBJ2-7; D gene uncertain. Germline V gives CDR1 DFQATT, CDR2 SNEGSKA (reference sequence). The CDR3 length is 14 residues. V lost 0 bases to trimming and J lost 4 bases, with 13 bases between them. In nucleotides, the CDR3 is TGCAGTGCTAGAGAAGCGCTCGATCCTTACGAGCAGTACTTC. Translating it yields CSAREALDPYEQYF.

This clonotype was recorded a few times. This chain joins TRBV29-1 and TRBJ2-2, with D perhaps TRBD2 (6 bases). Trimming took 4 bases from V and 5 from J, leaving 17 bases between them. Germline assignment: CDR1 SQVTM and CDR2 ANQGSEA. This CDR3 has 15 amino acids. The CDR3 nucleotides are TGCAGCGTTGGGAGGGCTGGAAAAGGAACCGGGGAGCTGTTTTTT. This sequence encodes CSVGRAGKGTGELFF.

About this clonotype itself: This may be a read error, as it is one base from a much larger clone. The chain carries TRBV4-1 and TRBJ2-1; perhaps TRBD2 as D (6 bases). The length of the CDR3 is 13 residues. CDR1 and CDR2 from the germline V gene are MGHRA and YSYEKL. CDR3 coding DNA: TGCGCCAGCAACCAAGCGGGTAAAAATGAGCAGTTCTTC. This gives the protein CASNQAGKNEQFF.

This sequence joins TRBV29-1 and TRBJ2-4; 8 bases match TRBD1. The J call may be mistaken, given a closer DNA end match to TRBJ2-7. The CDR3 is 14 residues long. Germline assignment: CDR1 SQVTM and CDR2 ANQGSEA. DNA of the CDR3: TGCAGCGTTGAAGGGACAGGGAACTCGGTCGAGCAGTACTTC. This sequence encodes CSVEGTGNSVEQYF.

This clonotype was detected only a few times. This chain uses TRBV2 with TRBJ2-1; D not resolved. The V gene's germline CDR1 is SNHLY and CDR2 FYNNEI. Trimming took 1 base from V and 1 from J, leaving 8 bases between them. CDR3 size: 15 residues. This CDR3 is CASSEGSISYNEQFF. In DNA form, the CDR3 reads TGTGCCAGCAGTGAAGGGAGTATTTCCTACAATGAGCAGTTCTTC.

The chain recombines TRBV11-2 with TRBJ2-1; D is ambiguous. The DNA end is a closer match to TRBJ2-7, so the J assignment may be wrong. The CDR3 has 17 amino acids. The germline V gene encodes CDR1 SGHAT and CDR2 FQNNGV. CDR3 in DNA: TGTGCCAGCAGCTTATCGCCAGCGCCGAGCTCCTACAATGAGCAGTACTTC. As protein: CASSLSPAPSSYNEQYF.

This clonotype has just a few counts. The chain couples TRBV9 to TRBJ1-2; D uncertain. V shed 4 bases and J shed 8 bases, with 15 bases lying between them. CDR1 SGDLS and CDR2 YYNGEE come from the germline V gene. The CDR3 covers 13 residues. CDR3 DNA sequence: TGTGCCAGCAGCACTCGTGGGGTCGGCGGCTACACCTTC. Amino acids: CASSTRGVGGYTF.

This clonotype turned up a few times. The chain has TRBV7-9 and TRBJ2-7; D tentatively reads TRBD1 or TRBD2 (5 bases each). Germline-derived CDR1 and CDR2 are SEHNR and FQNEAQ (reference sequence). V lost 4 bases to trimming and J lost 1 base, with 14 bases between them. This CDR3 is 15 amino acids long. CDR3 in amino acids: CASSSSGTRSYEQYF. CDR3 in DNA: TGTGCCAGCAGCTCCTCCGGGACCCGATCCTACGAGCAGTACTTC.

This clonotype came up a few times. This chain links TRBV5-6 with TRBJ2-7, with 7 bases that match TRBD2. With V trimmed by 0 bases and J by 4 bases, 4 bases remained unmatched. This CDR3 has 14 amino acids. Germline CDR1 reads SGHDT; CDR2 reads YYEEEE. For the CDR3, the DNA is TGTGCCAGCAGCTTGGCGGGGGGAAAATACGAGCAGTACTTC. Protein sequence: CASSLAGGKYEQYF.

The chain couples TRBV6-5 to TRBJ2-5; 10 bases match TRBD1. V lost 10 bases, J lost 4 bases, and 6 bases stayed unmatched. The CDR3 has 13 residues. Germline assignment: CDR1 MNHEY and CDR2 SVGAGI. The DNA of the CDR3 is TGTGCCACCTCCCGGGACAGGGGAGAGACCCAGTACTTC. This sequence encodes CATSRDRGETQYF.

This chain links TRBV6-5 with TRBJ1-1, with 7 bases aligning to TRBD1. This CDR3 is built from 13 residues. The V gene end was trimmed by 5 bases and the J gene end by 4 bases; junction bases not matched to a gene: 4. CDR1 and CDR2 from the germline V gene are MNHEY and SVGAGI. CDR3 nucleotides: TGTGCCAGCAGTCAGACAGGGACCACTGAAGCTTTCTTT. Its protein is CASSQTGTTEAFF.

The chain carries TRBV6-6 and TRBJ2-3, with 9 bases that match TRBD1. The length of the CDR3 is 15 residues. J gave up 5 bases and V 5 bases, and 8 bases lay outside the gene matches. Per the germline V gene, CDR1 is MNHNY and CDR2 is SVGAGI (reference sequence). The CDR3 here is CASSTRGQGRDTQYF. For the CDR3, the DNA is TGTGCCAGCAGTACTAGGGGACAGGGAAGAGATACGCAGTATTTT.

The chain has TRBV7-8 and TRBJ2-3; D may be TRBD1 (6 bases). V lost 2 bases to trimming and J lost 0 bases, with 9 bases between them. This CDR3 region has 15 residues. Germline CDR1 SGHVS, CDR2 FQNEAQ. CDR3 sequence: CASSLHGQSTDTQYF. The CDR3 DNA sequence: TGTGCCAGCAGCTTACACGGACAGAGCACAGATACGCAGTATTTT.

V is TRBV27 and J is TRBJ1-4; 7 nucleotides align to TRBD1. V shed 0 bases and J 3 bases; nucleotides not matched to a gene: 10. The CDR3 has 18 residues. The germline V gene encodes CDR1 MNHEY and CDR2 SMNVEV (reference sequence). In nucleotides, the CDR3 is TGTGCCAGCAGTTTATCCCCGATCCGACAGGGATCTAATGAAAAACTGTTTTTT. Its translation: CASSLSPIRQGSNEKLFF.

The rearrangement joins TRBV15 to TRBJ2-1; 13 positions match TRBD2. This CDR3 has 16 residues. Germline V gives CDR1 LNHNV, CDR2 YYDKDF (reference sequence). V lost 0 bases and J lost 15; bases outside the gene matches: 11. CDR3 DNA: TGTGCCACCAGCAGAGATACTAGCGGGAGGGCCCTGAACCGGTTCTTC. This gives the protein CATSRDTSGRALNRFF.

This clonotype occurred a few times. V and J are TRBV14 and TRBJ2-3; D gene unclear. This CDR3 contains 13 residues. V gave up 1 base and J gave up 9 bases, with 11 bases separating them. Germline assignment: CDR1 SGHDN and CDR2 FVKESK. The CDR3 DNA reads as TGTGCCAGCAGCCAAGGTGCTGTGGGAACGCAGTATTTT. This codes for CASSQGAVGTQYF.